The 22 T cell receptor beta chains below all came from one sample that was sequenced in a study of PD-1 blockade in classical Hodgkin lymphoma. Using immunoSEQ multiplex PCR, the repertoire was profiled, and TCRdb retains in-frame clones only, with some absent. The table has around 25,000 clones, around 64% seen once. There was relapse after autologous stem cell transplantation in every patient, and there was variation in brentuximab vedotin exposure. The sample was peripheral blood mononuclear cells (PBMCs), taken before the second cycle of nivolumab. The receptors originated from a human donor with classical Hodgkin lymphoma.

This rearrangement joins TRBV28 to TRBJ1-5; D perhaps matches TRBD1 (5 bases). The germline V gene has CDR1 MDHEN and CDR2 SYDVKM. The CDR3 totals 15 residues. The V and J ends lost 7 bases and 9 bases respectively, with 22 bases between them. This chain's CDR3 is CASTPPGGYTRPQHF. In nucleotides, the CDR3 is TGTGCCAGCACCCCCCCGGGGGGGTATACGAGGCCCCAGCATTTT. The full variable domain, rest sourced from reference TRBV28 and TRBJ1-5, is DVKVTQSSRYLVKRTGEKVFLECVQDMDHENMFWYRQDPGLGLRLIYFSYDVKMKEKGDIPEGYSVSREKKERFSLILESASTNQTSMYLCASTPPGGYTRPQHFGDGTRLSIL.

The V and J genes are TRBV23-1 and TRBJ2-7, with D perhaps matching TRBD1 (6 bases). TRBV23-1 is an open reading frame whose function is uncertain. Trimming shortened V by 0 bases and J by 4 bases, and 7 bases separated the two germline ends. There are 13 residues in the CDR3. As DNA, the CDR3 is TGCGCCAGCAGTCAATCGCAGGGGTACGAGCAGTACTTC. It specifies CASSQSQGYEQYF.

This clone was recorded a few times. The rearrangement uses TRBV14 and TRBJ2-1, with 8 nucleotides matching TRBD2. Germline V gene lookup returns CDR1 SGHDN and CDR2 FVKESK. This CDR3 has 16 amino acids. J gave up 5 bases and V 2 bases, and 8 bases lay outside the gene matches. CDR3 sequence reads: CASSQSAGDVHNEQFF. In nucleotides, the CDR3 is TGTGCCAGCAGCCAATCAGCGGGGGACGTTCACAATGAGCAGTTCTTC.

The chain combines TRBV6-1 with TRBJ2-5; possibly TRBD2 for D (6 bases). V lost 7 bases to trimming and J lost 5 bases, with 20 bases between them. Looked up from germline, CDR1 is MNHNS and CDR2 is SASEGT. This CDR3 is built from 15 residues. CDR3 in DNA: TGTGCCAGCACCCCAGAGGGGACTCAACGGGAGACCCAGTACTTC. This sequence encodes CASTPEGTQRETQYF.

The V and J genes are TRBV6-5 and TRBJ1-2, with D maybe TRBD1 (5 bases). The ends were cut back, 2 bases at V and 2 bases at J, with 6 bases in the middle. Germline V lookup: CDR1 MNHEY, CDR2 SVGAGI. The CDR3 is 13 residues long. The CDR3 loop reads CASSYGANYGYTF. The CDR3, as DNA: TGTGCCAGCAGTTACGGGGCAAACTATGGCTACACCTTC.

The chain recombines TRBV5-1 with TRBJ2-3; D might be TRBD2 (5 bases). With 2 bases removed from V and 2 bases from J, the gap between germline ends came to 9 bases. This CDR3 is built from 14 residues. The germline gives CDR1 SGHRS, CDR2 YFSETQ. The CDR3 is CASSFEGFTDTQYF. Here the CDR3 DNA reads TGCGCCAGCAGCTTTGAGGGTTTCACAGATACGCAGTATTTT.

The chain joins TRBV29-1 to TRBJ1-1; D unresolved. The length of the CDR3 is 14 residues. Germline CDR1 is SQVTM and CDR2 is ANQGSEA. Trimming removed 3 bases at V and 2 bases at J, with 13 bases between. The CDR3 DNA sequence: TGCAGCGTTGAGACCCTCGCTACCAACACTGAAGCTTTCTTT. Translated, it gives CSVETLATNTEAFF.

V usage is TRBV7-3 and J usage is TRBJ1-5; D is unclear. The CDR3 has 13 amino acids. Germline CDR1 and CDR2: SGHTA and FQGTGA. Between the trimmed V and J ends, which lost 0 bases and 7 bases, there was a span of 7 bases. The CDR3 nucleotides read TGTGCCAGCAGCTTAACTGCGGGACAGCCCCAGCATTTT. Amino acids: CASSLTAGQPQHF. Looking up the rest from reference TRBV7-3 and TRBJ1-5 gives the full variable domain: GAGVSQTPSNKVTEKGKYVELRCDPISGHTALYWYRQSLGQGPEFLIYFQGTGAADDSGLPNDRFFAVRPEGSVSTLKIQRTERGDSAVYLCASSLTAGQPQHFGDGTRLSIL.

J is TRBJ2-3 and V is TRBV4-2; 7 bases map to TRBD2. Germline CDR1 and CDR2: LGHNA and YNFKEQ. Losses at the gene ends were 2 bases for V and 10 bases for J; bases not matched to a gene: 12. This CDR3 has 15 amino acids. The CDR3 region is CASSQLGLPSVSQYF. The CDR3 DNA is TGTGCCAGCAGCCAACTGGGACTACCCTCGGTATCGCAGTATTTT.

This chain uses TRBV6-5 with TRBJ2-1; D gene unclear. Germline-derived CDR1 and CDR2 are MNHEY and SVGAGI. The CDR3 length is 12 residues. CDR3 protein: CPHATDVDEQFF. For the CDR3, the DNA is TGTCCCCATGCGACCGACGTCGATGAGCAGTTCTTC.

V usage is TRBV7-8 and J usage is TRBJ1-2, with D perhaps matching TRBD1 (5 bases). CDR3 length: 14 residues. Germline CDR1 SGHVS, CDR2 FQNEAQ. Trimming removed 2 bases at V and 9 bases at J, with 16 bases between. CDR3 in amino acids: CASSLSREAGSYTF. CDR3 nucleotides: TGTGCCAGCAGCTTAAGCAGGGAGGCGGGTAGCTACACCTTC.

This clone has just a few counts. The chain employs TRBV28 and TRBJ1-4; tentative D call: TRBD1 (5 bases). The CDR3 is 15 residues long. Germline CDR1 is MDHEN and CDR2 is SYDVKM. The V end lost 7 bases, the J end lost 0 bases, and 12 bases lay between the germline ends. This CDR3 reads CASKRGPATNEKLFF. In nucleotides, the CDR3 is TGTGCCAGCAAAAGGGGACCCGCAACTAATGAAAAACTGTTTTTT.

Judged by abundance, this clone is medium-sized (0.01 to 0.1%). The same CDR3 also results from other DNA sequences found in this sample. The chain is built from TRBV7-6 and TRBJ2-7; D gene uncertain. V lost 5 bases and J 3 bases, leaving 11 bases between the germline ends. Germline-derived CDR1 and CDR2 are SGHVS and FNYEAQ. This CDR3 is built from 13 residues. CDR3 protein: CASSPGPNYEQYF. The CDR3 DNA reads as TGTGCCAGCAGCCCCGGGCCCAACTACGAGCAGTACTTC.

The rearrangement joins TRBV28 to TRBJ2-7; 9 bases are shared with TRBD1. The germline V gene has CDR1 MDHEN and CDR2 SYDVKM. V gave up 3 bases and J gave up 9 bases; unmatched junction bases: 9. The CDR3 totals 14 residues. CDR3 residues: CASSLFTGGAGQYF. The CDR3 nucleotides are TGTGCCAGCAGTTTGTTTACAGGGGGCGCGGGGCAGTACTTC.

Only a few counts were recorded for this clone. The chain couples TRBV28 to TRBJ1-2; TRBD1 is a possible D gene (5 bases). The germline gives CDR1 MDHEN, CDR2 SYDVKM. The CDR3 has 12 residues. V lost 5 bases, J lost 7 bases, and 11 bases lay in between. The CDR3 nucleotides read TGTGCCAGCAGTGCAGGGTGGATTGGCTACACCTTC. Amino acid sequence: CASSAGWIGYTF.

The rearrangement uses TRBV9 and TRBJ2-2, with D uncertain. V dropped 2 bases and J dropped 0 bases, with 5 bases sitting between them. This CDR3 is built from 14 residues. CDR1 is SGDLS and CDR2 is YYNGEE in the germline V gene. CDR3 in DNA: TGTGCCAGCAGCGTTGGACCGAACACCGGGGAGCTGTTTTTT. It codes for CASSVGPNTGELFF.

The V gene is TRBV7-8, the J gene TRBJ2-7; D gene uncertain. V lost 3 bases, J lost 4 bases, and 4 bases lay in between. Per the germline V gene, CDR1 is SGHVS and CDR2 is FQNEAQ. The CDR3 extends over 11 amino acids. The CDR3 protein is CASSFQYEQYF. As DNA, the CDR3 is TGTGCCAGCAGCTTTCAGTACGAGCAGTACTTC.

This clone was found once. The V gene is TRBV27, the J gene TRBJ2-3; 10 nucleotides line up with TRBD2. CDR1 is MNHEY, CDR2 SMNVEV, per germline (reference sequence). This CDR3 is 19 amino acids long. The V and J ends lost 11 bases and 0 bases, in that order; junction bases with no gene match: 20. CDR3 loop: CALLAGAGWAYTSTDTQYF. DNA of the CDR3: TGTGCCTTGCTAGCGGGAGCGGGCTGGGCCTATACTAGCACAGATACGCAGTATTTT.

This chain links TRBV9 with TRBJ2-5; 12 positions match TRBD2. This CDR3 contains 15 residues. Trimming cost V 3 bases and J 5 bases; bases outside gene matches: 5. Germline V CDR1 and CDR2: SGDLS, YYNGEE. This CDR3 reads CASSARLAGVETQYF. The CDR3 DNA reads as TGTGCCAGCAGCGCCCGACTAGCGGGAGTCGAGACCCAGTACTTC. Filled out from reference TRBV9 and TRBJ2-5, the complete variable domain reads DSGVTQTPKHLITATGQRVTLRCSPRSGDLSVYWYQQSLDQGLQFLIQYYNGEERAKGNILERFSAQQFPDLHSELNLSSLELGDSALYFCASSARLAGVETQYFGPGTRLLVL.

The chain recombines TRBV30 with TRBJ1-2; TRBD1 matches at 8 bases. The CDR3 length is 13 residues. Germline loops: CDR1 GTSNPN, CDR2 SVGIG (reference sequence). V lost 2 bases and J lost 4; bases outside the gene matches: 3. The CDR3 loop reads CAWSNGQGYGYTF. CDR3 DNA: TGTGCCTGGAGTAATGGACAGGGCTATGGCTACACCTTC. The full variable domain, completed using reference TRBV30 and TRBJ1-2, is SQTIHQWPATLVQPVGSPLSLECTVEGTSNPNLYWYRQAAGRGLQLLFYSVGIGQISSEVPQNLSASRPQDRQFILSSKKLLLSDSGFYLCAWSNGQGYGYTFGSGTRLTVV.

The table lists this clone with a few counts. The V and J genes are TRBV7-2 and TRBJ1-1; D ambiguous. The CDR3 runs to 13 residues. From germline, CDR1 is SGHTA and CDR2 FQGNSA. The V gene lost 5 bases and the J gene lost 0 bases, with 7 bases spanning the gap. CDR3 bases: TGTGCCAGCAGCCCTTATATGAACACTGAAGCTTTCTTT. This encodes CASSPYMNTEAFF.

In this sample, this clone turned up once. The genes are TRBV29-1 and TRBJ2-7; 7 bases fit TRBD1. V shed 7 bases, J shed 2 bases, and the junction held 14 bases outside the gene matches. The CDR3 covers 15 residues. Germline CDR1 reads SQVTM; CDR2 reads ANQGSEA. CDR3 DNA sequence: TGCAGCGCCCAACTCCCGGGACAGAATCCCTACGAGCAGTACTTC. It translates to CSAQLPGQNPYEQYF.